This T cell receptor (beta chain) was found in a study of blood T cell repertoires in COVID-19. Study context: Some COVID-19 samples were acute and others convalescent; all came from the United States, Italy and Spain.

The table came from immunoSEQ multiplex PCR; TCRdb's copy has only in-frame clones and leaves some out. The sample holds about 78,000 clones; roughly nine tenths are singletons and the top ten take approximately 5%. This CDR3 has 14 residues. The V end was cut by 0 bases, the J end by 3 bases, with 7 bases between. Germline V gene lookup returns CDR1 SGHDT and CDR2 YYEEEE. Comments on this clone: The same CDR3 is also encoded by other DNA sequences in this sample.

The source is a man aged 50-60 years with active or convalescent COVID-19. Sequencing used peripheral blood. The chain combines TRBV5-6 with TRBJ1-3; tentatively, D is TRBD1 (6 bases). CDR3 residues: CASSLDRVGNTIYF. The CDR3 DNA sequence: TGTGCCAGCAGCTTGGACAGGGTTGGAAACACCATATATTTT.